The 24 T cell receptor beta chains in this list originate from one sample, sequenced in a study of identical twins. One entry per CDR3 protein, called by TCRdb with MiXCR from the 5' RACE reads. In the table there are under 250,000 distinct CDR3 sequences, roughly 10% of which are singletons. The sequenced sample consisted of memory (CD45RO+) T cells sorted from blood. The receptors stem from a woman in her late teens or twenties in good health.

The chain uses TRBV2 and TRBJ2-3; 9 bases agree with TRBD1. This CDR3 has 16 residues. Trimming cost V 8 bases and J 1 base; bases outside gene matches: 10. The germline V gene has CDR1 SNHLY and CDR2 FYNNEI. In DNA, the CDR3 is TGTGCCAGCTCGACAGGGGGGAGTCGCGGCACAGATACGCAGTATTTT. It specifies CASSTGGSRGTDTQYF.

This clonotype turned up a few times. The CDR3 bases are TGCAGTGCTAGTGGGACAGGGGGCATAAGTTACGAGCAGTACTTC. It specifies CSASGTGGISYEQYF. The chain uses TRBV20-1 and TRBJ2-7, with 12 bases that match TRBD1. Trimming cost V 3 bases and J 4 bases; bases outside gene matches: 7. The CDR3 is 15 amino acids. Per germline, CDR1 DFQATT and CDR2 SNEGSKA (reference sequence).

This clonotype has a count of ten or more. The chain links TRBV20-1 to TRBJ2-1; TRBD2 matches 9 bases. This CDR3 has 15 residues. V lost 3 bases and J lost 5; bases outside the gene matches: 8. Germline lookup yields CDR1 DFQATT and CDR2 SNEGSKA (reference sequence). CDR3 in DNA: TGCAGTGCTAGTCTTAGCGGGAGCTACAACAATGAGCAGTTCTTC. Residues: CSASLSGSYNNEQFF.

This clonotype was counted ten times or more. This chain uses TRBV20-1 with TRBJ2-1, with TRBD2 matching over 9 bases. The V segment lost 3 bases and the J segment 1 base; nucleotides outside the gene matches: 1. This CDR3 spans 14 amino acids. Looked up from germline, CDR1 is DFQATT and CDR2 is SNEGSKA (reference sequence). CDR3: CSARTSGSYNEQFF. Here the CDR3 DNA reads TGCAGTGCTAGGACTAGCGGTTCCTACAATGAGCAGTTCTTC.

There are many counts of this clonotype. The V gene is TRBV12-3 or TRBV12-4, the J gene TRBJ1-1; D call uncertain. Trimming left V 4 bases short and J 1 base short, with 19 bases between. This CDR3 spans 17 amino acids. The CDR3 loop reads CASSSRSGAGRNTEAFF. CDR3 nucleotides: TGTGCCAGCAGTTCTCGGTCGGGAGCAGGACGGAACACTGAAGCTTTCTTT.

V gene TRBV5-1 combines with J gene TRBJ1-1; D is unresolved. The germline V gene encodes CDR1 SGHRS and CDR2 YFSETQ. The V and J ends lost 2 bases and 1 base respectively, with 9 bases between them. The CDR3 extends over 14 amino acids. In DNA form, the CDR3 reads TGCGCCAGCAGCTTTACCGCGGGGAACACTGAAGCTTTCTTT. Protein product: CASSFTAGNTEAFF.

The chain links TRBV10-2 to TRBJ2-6; no reliable D call. This CDR3 spans 15 amino acids. V lost 5 bases and J 0 bases, leaving 8 bases between the germline ends. The germline V gene has CDR1 WSHSY and CDR2 SAAADI. CDR3 nucleotides: TGCGCCAGCAGTCTACGGGCCTCTGGGGCCAACGTCCTGACTTTC. Residues: CASSLRASGANVLTF.

The V and J genes are TRBV4-3 and TRBJ2-1, with 10 bases identical to TRBD2. Trimming took 4 bases from V and 7 from J; bases not matched to a gene: 4. Germline V gene sequence: CDR1 LGHNA, CDR2 YSLEER. This CDR3 region has 14 residues. The CDR3 region has the DNA TGCGCCAGCAGCCTGGGACTAGCGCTTAATGAGCAGTTCTTC. Translation: CASSLGLALNEQFF.

This clonotype was detected a few times. The chain combines TRBV9 with TRBJ2-3; the D gene is possibly TRBD2 (6 bases). CDR1 and CDR2 from the germline V gene are SGDLS and YYNGEE. Trimming pared 4 bases from V and 2 bases from J, leaving 14 bases between. The CDR3 totals 15 residues. The chain's CDR3 is CASSLYGTLTDTQYF. CDR3 in DNA: TGTGCCAGCAGCCTTTACGGGACTCTCACAGATACGCAGTATTTT.

This clonotype was counted ten times or more. The V and J genes are TRBV29-1 and TRBJ2-1; D not resolved. The CDR3 is made up of 11 amino acids. The germline V gene encodes CDR1 SQVTM and CDR2 ANQGSEA. CDR3 sequence reads: CSVINDNEQFF. In DNA, the CDR3 is TGCAGTGTCATAAACGACAATGAGCAGTTCTTC.

On this clonotype itself: One junction end disagrees with the germline gene, perhaps due to a read error. The chain couples TRBV6-4 to TRBJ2-3, with 14 bases that match TRBD2. This CDR3 is built from 15 residues. Germline lookup yields CDR1 MRHNA and CDR2 SNTAGT. CDR3 in DNA: TGTACCAGCAGTGAGACTAGCGGGGGGGCAGATACGCAGTATTTT. This sequence encodes CTSSETSGGADTQYF.

This clonotype was counted ten times or more. The V and J genes are TRBV15 and TRBJ1-2; a weak D match, TRBD1 (6 bases). Trimming stripped 0 bases from V and 4 bases from J, with 9 bases between. The CDR3 extends over 14 amino acids. Germline V gene lookup returns CDR1 LNHNV and CDR2 YYDKDF (reference sequence). CDR3 sequence (DNA): TGTGCCACCAGCAGAGAAGGGGGTGGCTATGGCTACACCTTC. It is translated as CATSREGGGYGYTF.

This clonotype has only a few counts. The rearrangement links TRBV11-3 to TRBJ1-2, with 7 bases identical to TRBD1. Germline-derived CDR1 and CDR2 are SGHNT and YENEEA. The CDR3 has 14 amino acids. V shed 1 base and J 4 bases; nucleotides not matched to a gene: 3. CDR3 amino acids: CASSLVSGGYGYTF. The CDR3 nucleotides read TGTGCCAGCAGCTTAGTCTCAGGGGGCTATGGCTACACCTTC.

This clonotype was detected a few times. The rearrangement joins TRBV10-3 to TRBJ1-2; 9 bases map to TRBD1. CDR3 size: 13 residues. Germline V gene sequence: CDR1 ENHRY, CDR2 SYGVKD. Trimming took 2 bases from V and 7 from J; bases not matched to a gene: 2. CDR3 sequence: CAISEQDRGGYTF. DNA of the CDR3: TGTGCCATCAGTGAGCAGGACAGGGGTGGCTACACCTTC.

This clonotype was observed at least ten times. The chain carries TRBV24-1 and TRBJ1-1; D remains ambiguous. The V end lost 0 bases, the J end lost 3 bases, and 13 bases lay between the germline ends. The V gene's germline CDR1 is KGHDR and CDR2 SFDVKD. The CDR3 contains 16 residues. For the CDR3, the DNA is TGTGCCACCAGTGATTTGATTCCGGGAAGGGACACTGAAGCTTTCTTT. It codes for CATSDLIPGRDTEAFF.

CDR3 amino acids: CASRRQGYYEQYF. CDR3 in DNA: TGTGCCAGCAGGAGGCAGGGCTACTACGAGCAGTACTTC. The V call is TRBV27, the J call TRBJ2-7; maybe TRBD1 (5 bases). Germline assignment: CDR1 MNHEY and CDR2 SMNVEV (reference sequence). The length of the CDR3 is 13 residues. Trimming took 6 bases from V and 3 from J, leaving 12 bases between them.

This clonotype was seen repeatedly, ten times or more. The chain carries TRBV7-8 and TRBJ2-1; a possible D gene is TRBD2 (6 bases). The CDR3 consists of 15 residues. Trimming took 2 bases from V and 5 from J, leaving 13 bases between them. CDR1 is SGHVS and CDR2 is FQNEAQ in the germline V gene. CDR3 nucleotide sequence: TGTGCCAGCAGCTTACGGGGCGGGGTAAACAATGAGCAGTTCTTC. It is translated as CASSLRGGVNNEQFF.

This clonotype was detected ten times or more. The V call is TRBV6-1, the J call TRBJ2-5; 8 nucleotides agree with TRBD1. V was clipped by 8 bases and J by 4 bases; unmatched bases: 9. Looked up from germline, CDR1 is MNHNS and CDR2 is SASEGT. The CDR3 is 14 residues long. The CDR3 DNA sequence: TGTGCCAGCGACTGGACAGGGCTGGGAGAGACCCAGTACTTC. Translating it yields CASDWTGLGETQYF.

The V gene is TRBV4-1, the J gene TRBJ2-4; the match to TRBD1 covers 7 bases. The CDR3 consists of 17 residues. The V segment lost 3 bases and the J segment 1 base; nucleotides outside the gene matches: 9. Germline loops: CDR1 MGHRA, CDR2 YSYEKL. The CDR3 protein is CASSQRAGTVAKNIQYF. The CDR3 DNA sequence: TGCGCCAGCAGCCAGAGGGCCGGGACAGTCGCCAAAAACATTCAGTACTTC.

The CDR3 nucleotides read TGCAGTGCTTCTCGCGGGGGGCCCCGAAATGAGCAGTTCTTC. Protein sequence: CSASRGGPRNEQFF. V usage is TRBV20-1 and J usage is TRBJ2-1; 8 bases match TRBD2. Germline values: CDR1 DFQATT, CDR2 SNEGSKA (reference sequence). Trimming removed 5 bases from V and 7 bases from J; junction bases left unmatched: 10. The CDR3 sequence is 14 residues long.

The rearrangement joins TRBV20-1 to TRBJ2-5; maybe TRBD2 (6 bases). The germline V gene has CDR1 DFQATT and CDR2 SNEGSKA (reference sequence). Trimming pared 6 bases from V and 1 base from J, leaving 12 bases between. The CDR3 runs 13 residues. In nucleotides, the CDR3 is TGCAGTGCGACCCGGACTATCCAAGAGACCCAGTACTTC. It is translated as CSATRTIQETQYF.

This clonotype was observed at least ten times. For the CDR3, the DNA is TGCGCCAGCAGCTTGGGTGGGACCCAAGAGACCCAGTACTTC. Translating gives CASSLGGTQETQYF. This chain links TRBV5-1 with TRBJ2-5; either TRBD1 or TRBD2 may supply D (5 bases each). Germline-derived CDR1 and CDR2 are SGHRS and YFSETQ. V gave up 0 bases and J gave up 1 base, with 7 bases separating them. The CDR3 spans 14 residues.

This clonotype showed up just a few times. This chain joins TRBV28 and TRBJ2-3; 7 bases map to TRBD1. Germline CDR1 and CDR2: MDHEN and SYDVKM. The CDR3 runs 16 residues. Trimming removed 10 bases from V and 1 base from J; junction bases left unmatched: 14. In nucleotides, the CDR3 is TGTGCCACCCTCCATCCGGGACAGACTGGCACAGATACGCAGTATTTT. This translates into CATLHPGQTGTDTQYF. Filled out from reference TRBV28 and TRBJ2-3, the complete variable domain reads DVKVTQSSRYLVKRTGEKVFLECVQDMDHENMFWYRQDPGLGLRLIYFSYDVKMKEKGDIPEGYSVSREKKERFSLILESASTNQTSMYLCATLHPGQTGTDTQYFGPGTRLTVL.

V usage is TRBV4-1 and J usage is TRBJ2-5; 10 bases match TRBD1. Germline values: CDR1 MGHRA, CDR2 YSYEKL. The CDR3 loop spans 17 amino acids. The ends lost 0 bases at V and 7 bases at J; junction bases unmatched: 11. The CDR3 DNA is TGCGCCAGCAGCCAAGAGGGGACAGGGGCCCCGATGGGGACCCAGTACTTC. This codes for CASSQEGTGAPMGTQYF.